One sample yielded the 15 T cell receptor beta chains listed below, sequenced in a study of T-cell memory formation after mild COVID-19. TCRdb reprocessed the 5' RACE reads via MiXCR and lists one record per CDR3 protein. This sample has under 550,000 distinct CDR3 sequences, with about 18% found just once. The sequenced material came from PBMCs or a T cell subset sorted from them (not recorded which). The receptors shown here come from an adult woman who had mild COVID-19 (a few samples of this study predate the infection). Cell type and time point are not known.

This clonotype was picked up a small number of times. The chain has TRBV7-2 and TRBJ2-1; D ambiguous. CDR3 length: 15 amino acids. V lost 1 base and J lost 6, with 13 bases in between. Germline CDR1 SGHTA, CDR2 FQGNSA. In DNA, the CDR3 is TGTGCCAGCAGCTTAGACTACAGCTTCGGCAATGAGCAGTTCTTC. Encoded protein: CASSLDYSFGNEQFF.

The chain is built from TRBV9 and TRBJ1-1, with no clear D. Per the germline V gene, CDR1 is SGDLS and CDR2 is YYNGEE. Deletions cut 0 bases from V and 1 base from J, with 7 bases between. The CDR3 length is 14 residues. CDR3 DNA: TGTGCCAGCAGCGTAGGGGGTCAGAACACTGAAGCTTTCTTT. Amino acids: CASSVGGQNTEAFF.

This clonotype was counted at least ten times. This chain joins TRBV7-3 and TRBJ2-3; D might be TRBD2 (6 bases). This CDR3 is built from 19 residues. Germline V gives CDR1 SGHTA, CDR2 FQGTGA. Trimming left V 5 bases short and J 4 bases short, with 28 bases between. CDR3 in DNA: TGTGCCAGCAGCCCCACTACCCCCGGCCCTGGCGGAGGGGCAGATACGCAGTATTTT. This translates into CASSPTTPGPGGGADTQYF.

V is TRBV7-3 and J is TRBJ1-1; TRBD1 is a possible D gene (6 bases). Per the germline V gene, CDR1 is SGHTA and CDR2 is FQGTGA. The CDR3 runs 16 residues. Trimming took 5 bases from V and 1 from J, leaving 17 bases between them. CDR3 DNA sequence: TGTGCCAGCAGCCCCCTCAGGGGACTCAGGAACACTGAAGCTTTCTTT. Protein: CASSPLRGLRNTEAFF.

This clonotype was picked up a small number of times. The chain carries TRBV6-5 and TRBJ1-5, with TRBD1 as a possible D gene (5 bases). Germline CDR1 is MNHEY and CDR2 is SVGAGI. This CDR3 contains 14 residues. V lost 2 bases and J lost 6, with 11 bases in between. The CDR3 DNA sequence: TGTGCCAGCAGTTACGGGGGGGAGGCTCAGCCCCAGCATTTT. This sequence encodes CASSYGGEAQPQHF.

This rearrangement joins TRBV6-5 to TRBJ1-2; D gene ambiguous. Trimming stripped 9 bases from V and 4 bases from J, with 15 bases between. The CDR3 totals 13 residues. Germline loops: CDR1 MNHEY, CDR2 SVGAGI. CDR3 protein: CASAAGFGYGYTF. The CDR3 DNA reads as TGTGCCAGTGCCGCGGGGTTCGGCTATGGCTACACCTTC.

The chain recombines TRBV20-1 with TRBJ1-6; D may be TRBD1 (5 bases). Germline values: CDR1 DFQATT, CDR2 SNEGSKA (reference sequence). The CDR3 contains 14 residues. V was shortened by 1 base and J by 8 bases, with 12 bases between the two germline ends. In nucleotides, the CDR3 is TGCAGTGCTAGAGTGGGGCAGGGTGATTCACCCCTCCACTTT. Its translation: CSARVGQGDSPLHF.

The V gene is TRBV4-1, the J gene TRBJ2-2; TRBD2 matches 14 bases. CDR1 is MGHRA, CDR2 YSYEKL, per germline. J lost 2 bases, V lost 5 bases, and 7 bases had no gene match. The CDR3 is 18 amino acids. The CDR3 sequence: CASSSGTSGGLNTGELFF. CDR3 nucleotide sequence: TGCGCCAGCAGCTCCGGGACTAGCGGGGGCCTAAACACCGGGGAGCTGTTTTTT.

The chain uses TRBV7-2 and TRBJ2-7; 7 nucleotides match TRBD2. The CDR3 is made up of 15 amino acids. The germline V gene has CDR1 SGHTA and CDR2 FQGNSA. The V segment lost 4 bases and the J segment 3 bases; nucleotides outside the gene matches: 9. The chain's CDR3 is CASSSSRLAVYEQYF. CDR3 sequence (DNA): TGTGCCAGCAGCTCCTCCCGGCTAGCGGTCTACGAGCAGTACTTC.

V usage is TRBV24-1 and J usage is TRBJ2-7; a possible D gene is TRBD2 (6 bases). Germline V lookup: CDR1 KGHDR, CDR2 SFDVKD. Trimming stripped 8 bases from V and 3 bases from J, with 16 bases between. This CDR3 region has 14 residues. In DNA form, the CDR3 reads TGTGCCACCACCAGAAGGCGGGGTCGCTACGAGCAGTACTTC. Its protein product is CATTRRRGRYEQYF.

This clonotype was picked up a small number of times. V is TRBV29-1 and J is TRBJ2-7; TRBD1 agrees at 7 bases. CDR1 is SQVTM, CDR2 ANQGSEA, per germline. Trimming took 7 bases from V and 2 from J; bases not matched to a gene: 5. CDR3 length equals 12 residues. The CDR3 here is CSARTGTYEQYF. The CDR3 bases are TGCAGCGCTAGGACAGGTACCTACGAGCAGTACTTC.

CDR3 in DNA: TGTGCCAGCAGAGCCGGGACAGGGTCGACAGATACGCAGTATTTT. It specifies CASRAGTGSTDTQYF. The chain has TRBV6-5 and TRBJ2-3; 9 nucleotides line up with TRBD1. Losses at the gene ends were 6 bases for V and 3 bases for J; bases not matched to a gene: 7. The V gene's germline CDR1 is MNHEY and CDR2 SVGAGI. This CDR3 spans 15 amino acids.

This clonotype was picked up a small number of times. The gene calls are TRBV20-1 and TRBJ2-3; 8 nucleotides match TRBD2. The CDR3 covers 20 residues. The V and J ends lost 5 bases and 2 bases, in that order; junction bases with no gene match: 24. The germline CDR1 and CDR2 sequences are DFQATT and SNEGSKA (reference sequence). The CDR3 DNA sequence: TGCAGTGCTTCGGTCTTCCGACAGGAGAGCGGGAGAGACTTCACAGATACGCAGTATTTT. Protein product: CSASVFRQESGRDFTDTQYF.

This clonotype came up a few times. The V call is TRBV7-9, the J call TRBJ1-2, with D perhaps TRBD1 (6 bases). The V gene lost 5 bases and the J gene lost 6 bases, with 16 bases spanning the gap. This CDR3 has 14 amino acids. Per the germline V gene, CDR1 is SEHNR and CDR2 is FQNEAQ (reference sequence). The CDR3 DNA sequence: TGTGCCAGCAGCCACCGGGACAATCCTGATGGCTACACCTTC. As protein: CASSHRDNPDGYTF.

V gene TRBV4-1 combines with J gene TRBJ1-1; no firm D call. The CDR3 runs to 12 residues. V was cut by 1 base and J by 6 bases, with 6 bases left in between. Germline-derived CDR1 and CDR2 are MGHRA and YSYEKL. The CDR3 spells CASSQGRAEAFF. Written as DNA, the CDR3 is TGCGCCAGCAGCCAAGGTAGGGCTGAAGCTTTCTTT.